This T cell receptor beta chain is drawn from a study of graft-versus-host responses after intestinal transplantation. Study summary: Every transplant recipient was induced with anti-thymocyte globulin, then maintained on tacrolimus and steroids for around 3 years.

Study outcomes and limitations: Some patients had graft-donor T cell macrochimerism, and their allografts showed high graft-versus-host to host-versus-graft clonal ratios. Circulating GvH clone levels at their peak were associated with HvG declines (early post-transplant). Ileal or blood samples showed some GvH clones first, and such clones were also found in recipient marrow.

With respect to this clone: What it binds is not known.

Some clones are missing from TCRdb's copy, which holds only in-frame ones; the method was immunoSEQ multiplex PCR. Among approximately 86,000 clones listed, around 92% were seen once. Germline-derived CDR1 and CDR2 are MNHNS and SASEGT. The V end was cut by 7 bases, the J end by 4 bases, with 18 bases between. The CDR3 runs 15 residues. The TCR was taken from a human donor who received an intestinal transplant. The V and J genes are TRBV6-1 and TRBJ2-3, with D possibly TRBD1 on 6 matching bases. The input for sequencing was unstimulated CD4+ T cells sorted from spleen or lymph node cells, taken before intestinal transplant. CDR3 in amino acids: CASTQRVSGADTQYF. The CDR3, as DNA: TGTGCCAGCACCCAACGGGTCTCAGGGGCAGATACGCAGTATTTT.